A selection of T cell receptor beta chains follows, all from one sample in a study of shared clonotypes between healthy human individuals. TCRdb keeps only in-frame clones here, not all; method: immunoSEQ multiplex PCR. The sample holds millions of clones, about 94% seen once. The sample comprised naive CD8+ T cells sorted from blood. The receptors shown here come from a man aged 18 to 30 in good health. Both conserved end residues are part of each CDR3. The D gene is left open where the match is weak. Rows give clone size only sometimes, using once, few, many, or a class for an expanded clone.

size: .; length: 14; D: .; V: TRBV19; J: TRBJ2-7; DNA: TGTGCCCCTTTCCGCAGCGGATCCCCCTACGAGCAGTACTTC; CDR3: CAPFRSGSPYEQYF
size: .; length: 15; D: .; V: TRBV7-3; J: TRBJ2-2; DNA: TGTGCCAGCAGCCTCCCGGACTGGAGGACCGGGGAGCTGTTTTTT; CDR3: CASSLPDWRTGELFF
size: .; length: 13; D: .; V: TRBV5-4; J: TRBJ1-2; DNA: TGTGCCAGCAGCTTTGGCAGCAACTATGGCTACACCTTC; CDR3: CASSFGSNYGYTF
size: .; length: 16; D: .; V: TRBV15; J: TRBJ2-3; DNA: TGTGCCACTGCCTGGCCTGGAGGGGGGTTCACAGATACGCAGTATTTT; CDR3: CATAWPGGGFTDTQYF
size: .; length: 16; D: .; V: TRBV28; J: TRBJ1-1; DNA: TGTGCCAGCAGTTTCCGGACGATACTCATGAACACTGAAGCTTTCTTT; CDR3: CASSFRTILMNTEAFF
size: .; length: 13; D: .; V: TRBV27; J: TRBJ1-1; DNA: TGTGCCAGCAGTTTCCAACAGTACACTGAAGCTTTCTTT; CDR3: CASSFQQYTEAFF
size: .; length: 17; D: TRBD1; V: TRBV6-1; J: TRBJ1-6; DNA: TGTGCCAGCAGTAAAGGACAGGGGACTTCCTATAATTCACCCCTCCACTTT; CDR3: CASSKGQGTSYNSPLHF
size: few; length: 13; D: .; V: TRBV7-9; J: TRBJ2-3; DNA: TGTGCCAGCAGCTTAGACGGCACAGATACGCAGTATTTT; CDR3: CASSLDGTDTQYF
size: .; length: 15; D: TRBD2; V: TRBV7-9; J: TRBJ2-5; DNA: TGTGCCAGCAGCGCCACTAGCGGGGGCGGGGAGACCCAGTACTTC; CDR3: CASSATSGGGETQYF
size: .; length: 15; D: .; V: TRBV4-1; J: TRBJ2-4; DNA: TGCGCCAGCAGCCAATTACAGGTAGCCAAAAACATTCAGTACTTC; CDR3: CASSQLQVAKNIQYF
size: .; length: 15; D: .; V: TRBV4-1; J: TRBJ2-7; DNA: TGCGCCAGCAGCCACACCCAGGGGTTGTCCTACGAGCAGTACTTC; CDR3: CASSHTQGLSYEQYF
size: .; length: 15; D: TRBD1; V: TRBV7-6; J: TRBJ2-2; DNA: TGTGCCAGCAGCATTGGGACAGGGGGGACCGGGGAGCTGTTTTTT; CDR3: CASSIGTGGTGELFF
size: once; length: 14; D: .; V: TRBV28; J: TRBJ2-2; DNA: TGTGCCAGCAGCTACCAAGGGGGGTCCGGGGAGCTGTTTTTT; CDR3: CASSYQGGSGELFF
size: .; length: 16; D: .; V: TRBV4-3; J: TRBJ1-1; DNA: TGCGCCAGCAGCCAAGGGTGGATTAATATGAACACTGAAGCTTTCTTT; CDR3: CASSQGWINMNTEAFF
size: once; length: 18; D: .; V: TRBV13; J: TRBJ1-4; DNA: TGTGCCAGCAGCTTAGCCTCGGGGGAGGGGATAACTAATGAAAAACTGTTTTTT; CDR3: CASSLASGEGITNEKLFF
size: once; length: 12; D: .; V: TRBV5-1; J: TRBJ2-7; DNA: TGCGCCAGCAGCTTGGCGGAGGGCACATTGGACTTC; CDR3: CASSLAEGTLDF
size: .; length: 17; D: .; V: TRBV6-1; J: TRBJ2-7; DNA: TGTGCCAGCAGTGAAGGGGTCATAGGGACGGATCTCTACGAGCAGTACTTC; CDR3: CASSEGVIGTDLYEQYF
size: .; length: 15; D: .; V: TRBV27; J: TRBJ1-1; DNA: TGTGCCAGCAGTTTATCTGCGGGGGGAGGCACTGAAGCTTTCTTT; CDR3: CASSLSAGGGTEAFF
size: .; length: 14; D: .; V: TRBV6-5; J: TRBJ2-2; DNA: TGTGCCAGCAGTTACTGGCAGGGCACCGGGGAGCTGTTTTTT; CDR3: CASSYWQGTGELFF
size: .; length: 14; D: .; V: TRBV19; J: TRBJ1-6; DNA: TGTGCCAGTAGTTACAGGGACTATAATTCACCCCTCCACTTT; CDR3: CASSYRDYNSPLHF
size: .; length: 13; D: TRBD1; V: TRBV2; J: TRBJ2-2; DNA: TGTGCCAGCAGGACAGGGTACACCGGGGAGCTGTTTTTT; CDR3: CASRTGYTGELFF
size: .; length: 17; D: .; V: TRBV9; J: TRBJ2-3; DNA: TGTGCCAGCAGCGCGGGGGCGAGGGACTACCGCACAGATACGCAGTATTTT; CDR3: CASSAGARDYRTDTQYF
size: .; length: 14; D: .; V: TRBV7-9; J: TRBJ2-7; DNA: TGTGCCAGCAGCTCGGATGGCAGGCGCTACGAGCAGTACTTC; CDR3: CASSSDGRRYEQYF
size: .; length: 12; D: .; V: TRBV7-9; J: TRBJ2-7; DNA: TGTGCCAGCAGCCAAGGGACTTACGAGCAGTACTTC; CDR3: CASSQGTYEQYF
size: .; length: 13; D: .; V: TRBV28; J: TRBJ2-7; DNA: TGTGCCAGCAGTTGGGCAGGGGTCAACGAGCAGTACTTC; CDR3: CASSWAGVNEQYF
size: .; length: 15; D: TRBD1; V: TRBV29-1; J: TRBJ2-7; DNA: TGCAGCGTTGACGGCGGAAGGGGGCTCACCTACGAGCAGTACTTC; CDR3: CSVDGGRGLTYEQYF
size: few; length: 12; D: .; V: TRBV5-1; J: TRBJ2-3; DNA: TGCGCCAGCAGCTTGGTAGCAGATACGCAGTATTTT; CDR3: CASSLVADTQYF
size: .; length: 17; D: TRBD1; V: TRBV27; J: TRBJ2-2; DNA: TGTGCCAGCAGCCACCTAAAAGACAGGGGGCAGTCCGGGGAGCTGTTTTTT; CDR3: CASSHLKDRGQSGELFF
size: .; length: 17; D: .; V: TRBV4-3; J: TRBJ2-4; DNA: TGCGCCAGCAGCCAAGATCCAGCCCCCTTAGCCAAAAACATTCAGTACTTC; CDR3: CASSQDPAPLAKNIQYF
size: .; length: 16; D: .; V: TRBV21-1; J: TRBJ1-6; DNA: TGTGCCAGCAGCAAAGAGGCAGGGCAAAGGAATTCACCCCTCCACTTT; CDR3: CASSKEAGQRNSPLHF
size: .; length: 14; D: .; V: TRBV7-2; J: TRBJ2-2; DNA: TGTGCCAGCAGCTTACTGATAGGGACCGGGGAGCTGTTTTTT; CDR3: CASSLLIGTGELFF
size: .; length: 14; D: .; V: TRBV7-9; J: TRBJ2-1; DNA: TGTGCCAGCAGCTCGGGAGTTCCCTACAATGAGCAGTTCTTC; CDR3: CASSSGVPYNEQFF
size: .; length: 13; D: .; V: TRBV28; J: TRBJ1-2; DNA: TGTGCCAGCAGTTCCATCGACAGTTTCGGCTACACCTTC; CDR3: CASSSIDSFGYTF
size: .; length: 16; D: TRBD1; V: TRBV6-6; J: TRBJ2-7; DNA: TGTGCCAGCAGTATGGGACAGGACATACCAAACTACGAGCAGTACTTC; CDR3: CASSMGQDIPNYEQYF
size: .; length: 16; D: TRBD1; V: TRBV7-6; J: TRBJ1-1; DNA: TGTGCCAGCAGCTCAGGACAGGGGGTTAAGGCCACTGAAGCTTTCTTT; CDR3: CASSSGQGVKATEAFF
size: .; length: 14; D: .; V: TRBV9; J: TRBJ2-5; DNA: TGTGCCAGCAGCATACCCGACACTTCTGAGACCCAGTACTTC; CDR3: CASSIPDTSETQYF
size: .; length: 18; D: TRBD1; V: TRBV7-9; J: TRBJ2-5; DNA: TGTGCCAGCAGCCTACCGGCGGGGGGACAGGGGTTTCAAGAGACCCAGTACTTC; CDR3: CASSLPAGGQGFQETQYF
size: .; length: 15; D: TRBD1; V: TRBV27; J: TRBJ2-7; DNA: TGTGCCAGCAGTTATAAGACAGGGGGGTCCTACGAGCAGTACTTC; CDR3: CASSYKTGGSYEQYF
size: .; length: 15; D: .; V: TRBV14; J: TRBJ2-7; DNA: TGTGCCAGCAGCTCCCCGACTAGGAGTCCCCCCGAGCAGTACTTC; CDR3: CASSSPTRSPPEQYF
size: once; length: 15; D: .; V: TRBV6-1; J: TRBJ1-5; DNA: TGTGCCAGCAGTGACGATACAGTTAGCAATCAGCCCCAGCATTTT; CDR3: CASSDDTVSNQPQHF
size: .; length: 15; D: .; V: TRBV4-3; J: TRBJ2-7; DNA: TGCGCCAGCAGCCAAGATCGGGGGTGGAGCAGCGAGCAGTACTTC; CDR3: CASSQDRGWSSEQYF
size: .; length: 16; D: TRBD2; V: TRBV2; J: TRBJ2-2; DNA: TGTGCCAGCAGTGTAAGCGGGAGTAAGAACACCGGGGAGCTGTTTTTT; CDR3: CASSVSGSKNTGELFF
size: .; length: 15; D: .; V: TRBV6-5; J: TRBJ2-5; DNA: TGTGCCAGCAGTCCGTTGGGGGCGTCTCAAGAGACCCAGTACTTC; CDR3: CASSPLGASQETQYF
size: .; length: 13; D: .; V: TRBV5-6; J: TRBJ2-7; DNA: TGTGCCAGCAGCCGGGGGACTCCTTACGAGCAGTACTTC; CDR3: CASSRGTPYEQYF
size: .; length: 11; D: .; V: TRBV6-5; J: TRBJ2-1; DNA: TGTGCCAGCCGCCAAAACAATGAGCAGTTCTTC; CDR3: CASRQNNEQFF
size: .; length: 16; D: .; V: TRBV4-3; J: TRBJ1-1; DNA: TGCGCCAGCAGCCAAGATTCGGAAGGGGTAGACACTGAAGCTTTCTTT; CDR3: CASSQDSEGVDTEAFF